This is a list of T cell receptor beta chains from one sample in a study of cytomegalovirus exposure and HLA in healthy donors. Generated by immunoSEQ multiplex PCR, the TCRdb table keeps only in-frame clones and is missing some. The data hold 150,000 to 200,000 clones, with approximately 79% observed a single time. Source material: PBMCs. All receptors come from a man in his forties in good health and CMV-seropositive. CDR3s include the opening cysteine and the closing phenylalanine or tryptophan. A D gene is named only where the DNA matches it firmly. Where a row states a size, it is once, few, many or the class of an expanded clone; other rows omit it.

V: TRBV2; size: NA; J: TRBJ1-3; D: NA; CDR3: CASSEALLRGRPERRSGNTIYF; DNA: TGTGCCAGCAGTGAAGCGCTTCTTAGGGGGAGACCGGAAAGGAGGTCTGGAAACACCATATATTTT
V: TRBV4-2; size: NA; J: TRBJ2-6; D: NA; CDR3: CASTVSTGLGANVLTF; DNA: TGTGCCAGCACGGTTAGCACAGGCTTAGGGGCCAACGTCCTGACTTTC
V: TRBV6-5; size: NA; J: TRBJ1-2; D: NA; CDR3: CASSLGGSYGYTF; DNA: TGTGCCAGCAGCCTCGGGGGTTCCTATGGCTACACCTTC
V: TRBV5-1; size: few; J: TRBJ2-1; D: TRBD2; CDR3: CASRLGTSLNNEQFF; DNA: TGCGCCAGCAGATTAGGGACTAGCCTAAACAATGAGCAGTTCTTC
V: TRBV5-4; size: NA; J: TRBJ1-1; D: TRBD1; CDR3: CASSPQTGSNTEAFF; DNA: TGTGCCAGCAGCCCCCAGACAGGGTCGAACACTGAAGCTTTCTTT
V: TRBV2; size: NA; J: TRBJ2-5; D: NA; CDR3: CASTRLEETQYF; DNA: TGTGCCAGCACCCGACTAGAAGAGACCCAGTACTTC
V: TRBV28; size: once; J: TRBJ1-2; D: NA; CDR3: CASKNGGGNYGYTF; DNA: TGTGCCAGCAAGAATGGGGGGGGAAACTATGGCTACACCTTC
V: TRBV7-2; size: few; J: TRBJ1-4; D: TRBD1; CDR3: CASSSRGGTGFEKLFF; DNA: TGTGCCAGCAGCTCCAGAGGCGGGACAGGGTTCGAAAAACTGTTTTTT
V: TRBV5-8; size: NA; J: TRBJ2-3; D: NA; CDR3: CASGITPSTDTQYF; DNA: TGTGCCAGCGGCATTACCCCTAGCACAGATACGCAGTATTTT
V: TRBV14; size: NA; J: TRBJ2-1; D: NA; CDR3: CASSQDRVNEQFF; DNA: TGTGCCAGCAGCCAAGATCGGGTCAATGAGCAGTTCTTC
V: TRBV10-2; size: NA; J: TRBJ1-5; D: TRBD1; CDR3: CASSAARDRGIKRNQPQHF; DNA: TGCGCCAGCAGTGCCGCCCGGGACAGGGGGATAAAACGCAATCAGCCCCAGCATTTT
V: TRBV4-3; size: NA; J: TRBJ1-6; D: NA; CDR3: CASSQGGGDYNSPLHF; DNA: TGCGCCAGCAGCCAAGGGGGGGGCGACTATAATTCACCCCTCCACTTT
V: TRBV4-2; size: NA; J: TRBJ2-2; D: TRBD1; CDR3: CASSQEGTGAGELFF; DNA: TGTGCCAGCAGCCAAGAGGGGACAGGGGCCGGGGAGCTGTTTTTT
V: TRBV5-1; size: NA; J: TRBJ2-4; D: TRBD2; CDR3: CASSPGRAKNIQYF; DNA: TGCGCCAGCAGCCCCGGGAGGGCCAAAAACATTCAGTACTTC
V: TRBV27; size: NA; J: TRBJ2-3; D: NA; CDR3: CASALGSGAFTDTQYF; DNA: TGTGCCAGCGCCCTGGGATCTGGGGCCTTCACAGATACGCAGTATTTT
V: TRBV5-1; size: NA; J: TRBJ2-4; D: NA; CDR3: CASSLANIQYF; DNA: TGCGCCAGCAGCTTAGCAAACATTCAGTACTTC
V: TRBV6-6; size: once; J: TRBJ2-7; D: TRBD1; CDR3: CASSSLTGEDEQYF; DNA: TGTGCCAGCAGTTCCCTGACAGGGGAGGACGAGCAGTACTTC
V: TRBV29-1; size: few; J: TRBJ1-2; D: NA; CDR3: CSVRRGDYGYTF; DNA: TGCAGCGTCCGACGCGGGGACTATGGCTACACCTTC
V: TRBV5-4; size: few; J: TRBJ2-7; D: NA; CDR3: CASSFNRNYEQYF; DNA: TGTGCCAGCAGCTTTAACAGGAACTACGAGCAGTACTTC
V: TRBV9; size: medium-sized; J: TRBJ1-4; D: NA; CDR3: CASSNVSPGDEKLFF; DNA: TGTGCCAGCAGCAACGTGTCACCGGGGGATGAAAAACTGTTTTTT
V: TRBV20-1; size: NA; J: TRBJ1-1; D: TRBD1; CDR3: CSAGTGPAFF; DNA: TGCAGTGCCGGGACAGGGCCGGCTTTCTTT